The rows below give T cell receptor beta chains drawn from one sample of a study of shared clonotypes between healthy human individuals. The assay was immunoSEQ multiplex PCR, and TCRdb's table has in-frame clones only and misses some. The data hold 650,000 to 800,000 clones, with about two thirds observed a single time. Material for sequencing was memory CD4+ T cells sorted from blood. The receptor source for this set is a woman aged 25 to 39 in good health. Each CDR3 is given with its conserved first and last residue. A D gene is named only where the DNA matches it firmly. Size is omitted from some rows. Given values are once, few, many or a class for expanded clones.

len,abundance,v_gene,j_gene,d_gene,CDR3nt,CDR3aa
14,NA,TRBV5-1,TRBJ2-3,NA,TGCGCCAGCAATGGGGCTCAAAGCACAGATACGCAGTATTTT,CASNGAQSTDTQYF
14,many,TRBV9,TRBJ2-5,TRBD1,TGTGCCAGCAGCCCGGGACAGGTAGAAGAGACCCAGTACTTC,CASSPGQVEETQYF
15,NA,TRBV11-2,TRBJ2-2,NA,TGTGCCAGCAGCTCCCGCCAGGGGCAAACCGGGGAGCTGTTTTTT,CASSSRQGQTGELFF
14,NA,TRBV7-2,TRBJ2-2,NA,TGTGCCAGCAGCTTAGATAGCAACACCGGGGAGCTGTTTTTT,CASSLDSNTGELFF
11,few,TRBV20-1,TRBJ1-1,NA,TGCAGGGGGCTACTGAACACTGAAGCTTTCTTT,CRGLLNTEAFF
11,NA,TRBV20-1,TRBJ2-3,NA,TGCAGTGCCGAGGGAATAGATACGCAGTATTTT,CSAEGIDTQYF
14,NA,TRBV30,TRBJ2-3,NA,TGTGCCTGGAGTGTACAAGGGGCCGAAGATACGCAGTATTTT,CAWSVQGAEDTQYF
15,NA,TRBV11-2,TRBJ2-5,NA,TGTGCCAGCAGCTTAAGCACCGGGACTTCTGAGACCCAGTACTTC,CASSLSTGTSETQYF
15,NA,TRBV27,TRBJ1-1,TRBD1,TGTGCCAGCAGTTTAGCAGGGGGCGCGGACACTGAAGCTTTCTTT,CASSLAGGADTEAFF
13,NA,TRBV7-9,TRBJ2-1,NA,TGTGCCAGCACCCACCTTGGAATCAATGAGCAGTTCTTC,CASTHLGINEQFF
13,NA,TRBV19,TRBJ2-7,TRBD1,TGTGCCAGTAGTACGGACAGGGGGCGAAAACAGTACTTC,CASSTDRGRKQYF
16,NA,TRBV2,TRBJ2-2,NA,TGTGCCAGCAGTGAGGGGGCGGGTCGGCGGACCGGGGAGCTGTTTTTT,CASSEGAGRRTGELFF
15,NA,TRBV7-9,TRBJ1-2,NA,TGTGCCAGCAGCCCCTGGTCGTTAGAGGACTATGGCTACACCTTC,CASSPWSLEDYGYTF
13,NA,TRBV29-1,TRBJ2-5,NA,TGCAGCGTTGCGCCGGATCCCGGGGAGACCCAGTACTTC,CSVAPDPGETQYF
14,NA,TRBV28,TRBJ1-2,NA,TGTGCCATCAATCAACAAGAGGGAGTACATGGCTACACCTTC,CAINQQEGVHGYTF
12,NA,TRBV7-3,TRBJ2-1,TRBD2,TGTGCCAGCAGCGAACTAGCGCGTGAGCAGTTCTTC,CASSELAREQFF
13,NA,TRBV18,TRBJ2-7,NA,TGTGCCAGCTCACCGGGACAAGACTACGAGCAGTACTTC,CASSPGQDYEQYF
16,NA,TRBV7-6,TRBJ2-5,TRBD2,TGTGCCAGCAGCTTAGCTACTTTGACTAGCCGGGAGACCCAGTACTTC,CASSLATLTSRETQYF
13,NA,TRBV7-9,TRBJ2-7,NA,TGTGCCAGCAGTCCAGACTACGCCTACGAGCAGTACTTC,CASSPDYAYEQYF
16,NA,TRBV28,TRBJ1-5,NA,TGTGCCAGCGGGGGGGGTCCGGGAACTCGCAATCAGCCCCAGCATTTT,CASGGGPGTRNQPQHF
11,few,TRBV14,TRBJ2-7,NA,TGTGCCAGCAGCCAAGATATCGAGCAGTACTTC,CASSQDIEQYF
14,NA,TRBV7-2,TRBJ2-7,TRBD1,TGTGCCAGCACCGTGGGACAGGGGTTCCACGAGCAGTACTTC,CASTVGQGFHEQYF